This T cell receptor beta chain derives from a study of cytomegalovirus exposure and HLA in healthy donors. Study-wide findings and caveats: Indistinguishability led to the exclusion of some V segments, TRBV6-2 and TRBV6-3 included. HLA alleles showed associations with 15,000 to 20,000 TCR beta sequences in a later analysis, at a 0.05 false discovery rate. The authors listed 150 to 200 TCR beta chains as cytomegalovirus-associated. Whilst most TCR sequences proved rare, a subset of public TCRs occurred across many donors.

The junction had 8 bases not matched to a gene; V was cut back by 4 bases and J by 2 bases. The CDR3 consists of 16 residues. Germline V gives CDR1 MNHNS, CDR2 SASEGT. 13 Jbeta primers and 60 Vbeta primers were used for the PCR. Measured with immunoSEQ multiplex PCR; TCRdb has only the in-frame clones, and not every one. Among 150,000 to 200,000 clones, 65% to 90% were seen once, and the ten largest hold over 2%. Turning to this clone: Its antigen is as yet unknown.

This chain uses TRBV6-1 with TRBJ2-1, with 7 bases that match TRBD2. Sequenced: PBMCs. This clonotype was sampled from a woman aged 50 to 65 in good health and CMV-seronegative. Written as DNA, the CDR3 is TGTGCCAGCAGTGTTGCGGGCGGGAGCACCTACAATGAGCAGTTCTTC. Its translation: CASSVAGGSTYNEQFF.